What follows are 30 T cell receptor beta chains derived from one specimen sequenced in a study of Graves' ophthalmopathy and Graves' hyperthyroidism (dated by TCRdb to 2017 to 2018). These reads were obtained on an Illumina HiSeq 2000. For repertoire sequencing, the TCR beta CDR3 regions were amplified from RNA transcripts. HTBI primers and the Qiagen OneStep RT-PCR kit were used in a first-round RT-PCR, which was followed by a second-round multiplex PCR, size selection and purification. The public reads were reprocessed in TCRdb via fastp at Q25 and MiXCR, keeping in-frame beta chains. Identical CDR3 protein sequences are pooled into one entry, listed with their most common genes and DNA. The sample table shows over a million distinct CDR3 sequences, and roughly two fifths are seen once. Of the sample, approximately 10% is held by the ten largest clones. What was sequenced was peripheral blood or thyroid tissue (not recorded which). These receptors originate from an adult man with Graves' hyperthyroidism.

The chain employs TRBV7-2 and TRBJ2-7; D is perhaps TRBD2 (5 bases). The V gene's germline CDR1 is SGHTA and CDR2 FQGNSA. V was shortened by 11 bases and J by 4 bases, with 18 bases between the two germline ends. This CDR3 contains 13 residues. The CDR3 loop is CAEQLSGGYEQYF. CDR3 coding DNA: TGTGCCGAGCAGCTCAGCGGAGGTTACGAGCAGTACTTC.

The CDR3 sequence is CASSRGGGMILRELFF. The CDR3 bases are TGTGCCAGCAGCCGAGGGGGGGGGATGATTCTACGGGAGCTGTTTTTT. This chain joins TRBV7-6 and TRBJ2-2; D is possibly TRBD2 (7 bases). The CDR3 has 16 residues. Deletions cut 5 bases from V and 9 bases from J, with 22 bases between. The V gene's germline CDR1 is SGHVS and CDR2 FNYEAQ.

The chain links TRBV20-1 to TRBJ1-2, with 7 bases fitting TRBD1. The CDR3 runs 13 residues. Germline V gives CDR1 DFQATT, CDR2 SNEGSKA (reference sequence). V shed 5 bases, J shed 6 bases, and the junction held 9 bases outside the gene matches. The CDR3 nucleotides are TGCAGTGCTCCGACAGGGTCGGTCCATGGCTACACCTTC. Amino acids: CSAPTGSVHGYTF.

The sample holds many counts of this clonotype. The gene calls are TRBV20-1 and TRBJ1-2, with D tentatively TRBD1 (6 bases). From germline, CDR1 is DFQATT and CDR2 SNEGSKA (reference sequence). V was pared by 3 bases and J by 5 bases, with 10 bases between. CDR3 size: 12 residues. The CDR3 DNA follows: TGCAGTGCTAGTGACAGGAGTTATGGCTACACCTTC. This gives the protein CSASDRSYGYTF.

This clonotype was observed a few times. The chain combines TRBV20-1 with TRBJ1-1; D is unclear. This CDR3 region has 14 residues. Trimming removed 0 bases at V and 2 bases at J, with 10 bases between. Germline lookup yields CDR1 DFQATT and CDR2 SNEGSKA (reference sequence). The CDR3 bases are TGCAGTGCTAGAGATGGCAGGCTCAACACTGAAGCTTTCTTT. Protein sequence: CSARDGRLNTEAFF.

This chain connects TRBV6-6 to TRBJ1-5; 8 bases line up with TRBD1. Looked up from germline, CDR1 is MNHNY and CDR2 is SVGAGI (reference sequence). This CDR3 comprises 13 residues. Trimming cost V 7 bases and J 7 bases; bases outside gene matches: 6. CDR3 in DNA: TGTGCCAGCATCGGCCAGGGGGCCCAGCCCCAGCATTTT. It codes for CASIGQGAQPQHF.

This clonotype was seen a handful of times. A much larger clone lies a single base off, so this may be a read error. CDR3: CVSSTTGGANTEAFF. CDR3 DNA sequence: TGTGTCAGCAGCACTACCGGGGGGGCGAACACTGAAGCTTTCTTT. The chain is built from TRBV7-9 and TRBJ1-1; a weak D match, TRBD1 (6 bases). This CDR3 is built from 15 residues. Germline CDR1 is SEHNR and CDR2 is FQNEAQ (reference sequence).

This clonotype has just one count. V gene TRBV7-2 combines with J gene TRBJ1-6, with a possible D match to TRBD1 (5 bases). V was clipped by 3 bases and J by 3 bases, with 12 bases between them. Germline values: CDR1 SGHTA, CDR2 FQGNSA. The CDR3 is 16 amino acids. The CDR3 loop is CASSLGLDNYNSPLHF. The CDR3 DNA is TGTGCCAGCAGCTTGGGCTTGGACAACTATAATTCACCCCTCCACTTT.

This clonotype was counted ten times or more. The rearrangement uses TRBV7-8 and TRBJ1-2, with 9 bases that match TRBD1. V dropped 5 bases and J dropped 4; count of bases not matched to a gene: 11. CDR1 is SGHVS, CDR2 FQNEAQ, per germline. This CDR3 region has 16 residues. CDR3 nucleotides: TGTGCCAGCAGCCCGTTAGGACAGGGGCAGAGCTATGGCTACACCTTC. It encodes CASSPLGQGQSYGYTF. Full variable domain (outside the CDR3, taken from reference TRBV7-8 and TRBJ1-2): GAGVSQSPRYKVAKRGQDVALRCDPISGHVSLFWYQQALGQGPEFLTYFQNEAQLDKSGLPSDRFFAERPEGSVSTLKIQRTQQEDSAVYLCASSPLGQGQSYGYTFGSGTRLTVV.

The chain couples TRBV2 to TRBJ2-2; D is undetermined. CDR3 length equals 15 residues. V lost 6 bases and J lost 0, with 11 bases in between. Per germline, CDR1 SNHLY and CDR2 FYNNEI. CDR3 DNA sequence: TGTGCCAGCAGGGCACAGCCCACGAACACCGGGGAGCTGTTTTTT. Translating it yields CASRAQPTNTGELFF.

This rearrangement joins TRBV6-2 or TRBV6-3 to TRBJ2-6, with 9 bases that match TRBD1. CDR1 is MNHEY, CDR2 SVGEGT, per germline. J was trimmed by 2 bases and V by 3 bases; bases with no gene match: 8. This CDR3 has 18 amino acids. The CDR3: CASSYNRDREPGANVLTF. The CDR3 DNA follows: TGTGCCAGCAGTTATAACCGGGACAGGGAACCTGGGGCCAACGTCCTGACTTTC.

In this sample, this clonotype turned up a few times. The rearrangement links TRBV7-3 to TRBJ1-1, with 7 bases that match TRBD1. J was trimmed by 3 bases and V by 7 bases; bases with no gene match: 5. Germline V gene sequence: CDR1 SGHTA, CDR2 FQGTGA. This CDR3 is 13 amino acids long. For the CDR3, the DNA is TGTGCCAGCACCACCGACAGGGACACTGAAGCTTTCTTT. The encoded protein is CASTTDRDTEAFF.

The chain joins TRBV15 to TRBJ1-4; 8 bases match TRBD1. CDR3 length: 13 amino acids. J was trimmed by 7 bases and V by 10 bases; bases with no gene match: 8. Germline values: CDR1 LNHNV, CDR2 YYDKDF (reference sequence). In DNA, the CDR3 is TGTGCCAGCAGGCAGGGGGCCGGTGAAAAACTGTTTTTT. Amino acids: CASRQGAGEKLFF.

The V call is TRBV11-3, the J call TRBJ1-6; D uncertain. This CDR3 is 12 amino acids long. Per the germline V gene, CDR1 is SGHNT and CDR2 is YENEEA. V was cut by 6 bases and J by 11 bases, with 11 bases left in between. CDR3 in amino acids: CASSFLSPPLHF. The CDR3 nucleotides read TGTGCCAGCAGTTTTTTATCGCCACCCCTCCACTTT.

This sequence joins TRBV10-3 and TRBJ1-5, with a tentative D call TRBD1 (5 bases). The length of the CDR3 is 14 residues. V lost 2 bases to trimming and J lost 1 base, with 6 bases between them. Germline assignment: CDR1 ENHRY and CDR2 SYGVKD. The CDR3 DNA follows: TGTGCCATCAGTGAGAAGGGGAGCAATCAGCCCCAGCATTTT. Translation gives CAISEKGSNQPQHF.

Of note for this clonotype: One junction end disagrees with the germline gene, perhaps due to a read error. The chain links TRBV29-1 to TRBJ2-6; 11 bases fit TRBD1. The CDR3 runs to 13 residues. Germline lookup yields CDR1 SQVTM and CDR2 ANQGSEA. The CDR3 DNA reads TGCAGCGTCCGTGGACAGGGGGCCTACGTCCTGACTTTC. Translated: CSVRGQGAYVLTF.

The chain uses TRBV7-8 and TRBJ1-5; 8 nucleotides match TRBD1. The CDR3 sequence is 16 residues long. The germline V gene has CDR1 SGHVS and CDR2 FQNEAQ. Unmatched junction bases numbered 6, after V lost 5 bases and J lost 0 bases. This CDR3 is CASSIDRGYSNQPQHF. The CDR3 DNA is TGTGCCAGCAGCATCGACAGGGGCTATAGCAATCAGCCCCAGCATTTT.

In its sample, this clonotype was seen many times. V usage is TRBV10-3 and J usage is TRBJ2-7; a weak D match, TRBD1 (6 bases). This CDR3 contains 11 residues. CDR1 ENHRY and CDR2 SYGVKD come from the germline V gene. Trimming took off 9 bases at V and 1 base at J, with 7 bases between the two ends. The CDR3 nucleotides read TGTGCCATACAGGGATCCTACGAGCAGTACTTC. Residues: CAIQGSYEQYF.

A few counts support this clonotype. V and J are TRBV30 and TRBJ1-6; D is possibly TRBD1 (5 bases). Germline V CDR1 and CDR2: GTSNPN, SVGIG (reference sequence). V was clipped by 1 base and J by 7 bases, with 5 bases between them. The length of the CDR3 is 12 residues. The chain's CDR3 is CAWSGGNSPLHF. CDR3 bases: TGTGCCTGGAGTGGGGGGAATTCACCCCTCCACTTT.

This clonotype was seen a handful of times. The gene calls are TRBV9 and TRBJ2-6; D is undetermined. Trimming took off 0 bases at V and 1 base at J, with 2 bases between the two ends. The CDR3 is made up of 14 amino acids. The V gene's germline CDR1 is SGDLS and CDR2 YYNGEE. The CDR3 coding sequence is TGTGCCAGCAGCGTAGAGTCTGGGGCCAACGTCCTGACTTTC. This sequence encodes CASSVESGANVLTF. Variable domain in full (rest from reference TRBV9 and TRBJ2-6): DSGVTQTPKHLITATGQRVTLRCSPRSGDLSVYWYQQSLDQGLQFLIQYYNGEERAKGNILERFSAQQFPDLHSELNLSSLELGDSALYFCASSVESGANVLTFGAGSRLTVL.

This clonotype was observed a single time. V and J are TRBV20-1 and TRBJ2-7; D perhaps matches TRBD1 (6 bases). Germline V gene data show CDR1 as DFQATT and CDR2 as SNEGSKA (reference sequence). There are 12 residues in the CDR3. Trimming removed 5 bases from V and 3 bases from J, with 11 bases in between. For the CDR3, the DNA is TGCAGTGCTTTCGACAGGAACTACGAGCAGTACTTC. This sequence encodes CSAFDRNYEQYF.

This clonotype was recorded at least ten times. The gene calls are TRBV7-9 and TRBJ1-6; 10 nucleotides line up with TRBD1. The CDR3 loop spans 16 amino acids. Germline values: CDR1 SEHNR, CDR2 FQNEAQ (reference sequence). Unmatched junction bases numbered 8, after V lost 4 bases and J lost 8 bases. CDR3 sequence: CASSSSKTGGDSPLHF. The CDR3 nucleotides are TGTGCCAGCAGCTCCTCCAAGACAGGGGGCGATTCACCCCTCCACTTT.

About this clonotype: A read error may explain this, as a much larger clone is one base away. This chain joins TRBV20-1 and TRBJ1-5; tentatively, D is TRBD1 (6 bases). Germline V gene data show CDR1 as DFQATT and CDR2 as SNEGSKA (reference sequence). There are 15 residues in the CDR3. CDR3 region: CSARGGQFLGQPHHF. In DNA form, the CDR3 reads TGCAGTGCTAGAGGGGGACAATTCCTTGGTCAGCCCCACCATTTT.

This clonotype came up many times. CDR3 sequence: CASSFRGGGYEQYF. CDR3 bases: TGCGCCAGCAGCTTCCGTGGGGGAGGGTACGAGCAGTACTTC. The genes are TRBV5-1 and TRBJ2-7; 7 bases line up with TRBD2. The CDR3 is 14 amino acids. V shed 2 bases and J 4 bases; nucleotides not matched to a gene: 6. Per germline, CDR1 SGHRS and CDR2 YFSETQ.

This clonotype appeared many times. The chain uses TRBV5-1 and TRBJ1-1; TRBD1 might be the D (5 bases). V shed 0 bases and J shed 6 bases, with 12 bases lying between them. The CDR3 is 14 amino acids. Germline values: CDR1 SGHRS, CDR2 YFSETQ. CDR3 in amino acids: CASSLDGSGAEAFF. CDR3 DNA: TGCGCCAGCAGCTTGGATGGATCGGGGGCTGAAGCTTTCTTT.

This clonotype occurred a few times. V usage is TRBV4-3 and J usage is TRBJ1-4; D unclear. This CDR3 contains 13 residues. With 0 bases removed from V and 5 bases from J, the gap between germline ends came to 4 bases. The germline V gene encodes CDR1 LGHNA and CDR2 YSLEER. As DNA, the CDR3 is TGCGCCAGCAGCCAAGATCCGAATGAAAAACTGTTTTTT. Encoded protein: CASSQDPNEKLFF.

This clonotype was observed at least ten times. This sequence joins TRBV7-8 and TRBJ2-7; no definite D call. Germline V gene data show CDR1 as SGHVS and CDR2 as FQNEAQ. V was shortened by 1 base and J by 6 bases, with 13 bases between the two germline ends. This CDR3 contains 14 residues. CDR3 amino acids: CASSLVPSQGEQYF. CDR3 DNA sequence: TGTGCCAGCAGCTTAGTCCCATCCCAAGGCGAGCAGTACTTC.

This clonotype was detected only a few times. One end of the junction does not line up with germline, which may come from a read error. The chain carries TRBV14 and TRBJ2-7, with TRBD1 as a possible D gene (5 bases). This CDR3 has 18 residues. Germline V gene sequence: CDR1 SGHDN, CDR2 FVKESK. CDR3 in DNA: TGTGCCAGCAGCCATATAACAGGATGTCCCTTGTTTTCCTCCGAGCAGTACTTC. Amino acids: CASSHITGCPLFSSEQYF.

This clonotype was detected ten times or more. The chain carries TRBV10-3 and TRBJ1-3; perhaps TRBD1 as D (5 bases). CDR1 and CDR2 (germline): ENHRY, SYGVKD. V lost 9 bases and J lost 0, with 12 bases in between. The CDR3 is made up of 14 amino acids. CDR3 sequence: CAIRDSRSGNTIYF. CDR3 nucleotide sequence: TGTGCCATACGGGACTCCCGCTCTGGAAACACCATATATTTT.

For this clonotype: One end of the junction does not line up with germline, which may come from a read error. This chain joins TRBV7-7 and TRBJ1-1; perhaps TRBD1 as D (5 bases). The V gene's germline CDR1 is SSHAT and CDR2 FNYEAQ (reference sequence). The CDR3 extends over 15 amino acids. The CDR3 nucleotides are TGTGCTAGCAGCTTCCCTCGGGACCGGGGCACTGAAGCTTTCTTT. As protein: CASSFPRDRGTEAFF.